This is a list of T cell receptor beta chains from one sample in a study of CD4 T cells in relation to SARS-CoV-2 and coronaviruses. Only in-frame clones appear in the TCRdb table, and some are missing; sequencing was by immunoSEQ multiplex PCR. This sample has some 14,000 clones, with 78% found just once. These receptors have no identified antigens. Sample: CD4+ T cells from PBMCs, cultured in vitro. These receptors all come from a human donor in good health. Both conserved end residues are part of each CDR3. A D gene is named only where the DNA matches it firmly. Not all rows give a size; the values are once, few, many and, for expanded clones, a class.

J,size,D,V,DNA,CDR3
TRBJ2-1,NA,TRBD1,TRBV7-3,TGTGCCAGCAGCTTAATGGGACAGACCGTTGGCTACAATGAGCAGTTCTTC,CASSLMGQTVGYNEQFF
TRBJ2-7,NA,NA,TRBV28,TGTGCCAGCAGTTTATATATGGGACACATGAGCCACGAGCAGTACTTC,CASSLYMGHMSHEQYF
TRBJ2-4,NA,TRBD2,TRBV6-5,TGTGCCAGCAGACTAGCGGTTGCGGCCAAAAACATTCAGTACTTC,CASRLAVAAKNIQYF
TRBJ2-4,NA,NA,TRBV2,TGTGCCAGCAGTGAACCTGGGAATAGAGCCAAAAACATTCAGTACTTC,CASSEPGNRAKNIQYF
TRBJ2-5,NA,NA,TRBV5-1,TGCGCCAGCAGCGGCCAAGGGGGGCTGGAGACCCAGTACTTC,CASSGQGGLETQYF
TRBJ2-1,once,TRBD2,TRBV9,TGTGCCAGCAGCTGGACTAGCGGGGGACTACATGAGCAGTTCTTC,CASSWTSGGLHEQFF
TRBJ2-2,once,TRBD2,TRBV20-1,TGCAGTGCTAGTAGAGCGGGGACTAGCGAGAACACCGGGGAGCTGTTTTTT,CSASRAGTSENTGELFF
TRBJ2-7,few,NA,TRBV28,TGTGCCAGCAGTTTAAGACACCTTTACGAGCAGTACTTC,CASSLRHLYEQYF
TRBJ1-2,NA,NA,TRBV30,TGTGCCTGGAGTGTGCCCCTTAACTATGGCTACACCTTC,CAWSVPLNYGYTF
TRBJ2-1,NA,TRBD1,TRBV5-1,TGCGCCAGCAGAGACGACAGGGGCAATGAGCAGTTCTTC,CASRDDRGNEQFF
TRBJ2-7,NA,TRBD2,TRBV27,TGTGCCAGCAGTGCCTCCCCTAGCGGGGGAGGCTACGAGCAGTACTTC,CASSASPSGGGYEQYF
TRBJ2-2,few,NA,TRBV24-1,TGTGCCACCAGTGATTTCAGAGGGGTAGTCGGGGAGCTGTTTTTT,CATSDFRGVVGELFF
TRBJ2-7,NA,TRBD1,TRBV29-1,TGCAGCGTTGTTCTGACAGGGTACGAGCAGTACTTC,CSVVLTGYEQYF
TRBJ2-5,NA,NA,TRBV19,TGTGCCAGTAGTAGAGGGGTGGCCCGGGAGACCCAGTACTTC,CASSRGVARETQYF
TRBJ2-7,once,TRBD1,TRBV12-5,TGTGCTAGTGGCCCACCGACAGGGGATAGCGGCTACGAGCAGTACTTC,CASGPPTGDSGYEQYF
TRBJ1-6,NA,TRBD1,TRBV2,TGTGCCAGCAAGTGGGACAGGGCTAATTCACCCCTCCACTTT,CASKWDRANSPLHF
TRBJ2-3,few,NA,TRBV12-3/TRBV12-4,TGTGCCAGCAGTTTGGGCGGAAGAGATACGCAGTATTTT,CASSLGGRDTQYF
TRBJ2-7,NA,NA,TRBV4-1,TGCGCCAGCAGCCAAGCTTTCTCCTCGACCGTCCGGAACGAGCAGTACTTC,CASSQAFSSTVRNEQYF
TRBJ1-6,NA,NA,TRBV4-1,TGCGCCAGCAGCCAAGATCTAGGGTTACAAAATTCACCCCTCCACTTT,CASSQDLGLQNSPLHF
TRBJ2-7,NA,NA,TRBV5-1,TGCGCCAGCAGCTTGGACTACGAGCAGTACTTC,CASSLDYEQYF
TRBJ2-1,NA,TRBD2,TRBV18,TGTGCCAGCTCCCGCACGGTCGGGGCGGGAGCCGTGGGTGAGCAGTTCTTC,CASSRTVGAGAVGEQFF
TRBJ1-1,NA,NA,TRBV5-1,TGCGCCAGCAGCTTGCAGTCTGGAAACACTGAAGCTTTCTTT,CASSLQSGNTEAFF
TRBJ2-2,NA,NA,TRBV6-6,TGTGCCAGCAGTTATCGCCCCACCGGGGAGCTGTTTTTT,CASSYRPTGELFF
TRBJ2-7,NA,NA,TRBV5-6,TGTGCCAGCAGCCGAGCCTCTAGCTTCGCAGGCGAGCAGTACTTC,CASSRASSFAGEQYF
TRBJ1-4,NA,NA,TRBV6-4,TGTGCCAGCAGTGACTCGGCAGGGACTAATGAAAAACTGTTTTTT,CASSDSAGTNEKLFF
TRBJ2-7,NA,TRBD2,TRBV30,TGTGCCTGGAGTGTATCGTGGGGGGAGGGCCGCTACGAGCAGTACTTC,CAWSVSWGEGRYEQYF
TRBJ2-1,NA,TRBD2,TRBV5-4,TGTGCCAGCAGCTCGGCGCTAGCGGGAAACAATGAGCAGTTCTTC,CASSSALAGNNEQFF
TRBJ2-3,NA,TRBD1,TRBV5-1,TGCGCCAGCAGGACGGGACAGGGGGCCACAGATACGCAGTATTTT,CASRTGQGATDTQYF
TRBJ2-1,few,TRBD2,TRBV5-6,TGTGCCAGCAGCTTTGGACTAGCCCACAATGAGCAGTTCTTC,CASSFGLAHNEQFF
TRBJ2-7,NA,NA,TRBV5-8,TGTGCCAGCAGCTTACAAGACTGGCGAGGGGACGAGCAGTACTTC,CASSLQDWRGDEQYF
TRBJ1-1,few,NA,TRBV5-5,TGTGCCAGCAGCTTGGCTTACGACACTGAAGCTTTCTTT,CASSLAYDTEAFF
TRBJ2-2,NA,NA,TRBV12-3/TRBV12-4,TGTGCCAGCAGTTTAGGAGTTACCGGGGAGCTGTTTTTT,CASSLGVTGELFF
TRBJ1-1,NA,TRBD1,TRBV18,TGTGCCAGCTCACCAGTGACAGGGGTATGGACTGAAGCTTTCTTT,CASSPVTGVWTEAFF
TRBJ1-1,NA,NA,TRBV27,TGTGCCAGCAGTTTATCACCCGGAAACACTGAAGCTTTCTTT,CASSLSPGNTEAFF
TRBJ1-6,few,NA,TRBV2,TGTGCCAGCCGAGAAGGGAATGTTGCCAATTCACCCCTCCACTTT,CASREGNVANSPLHF
TRBJ1-5,few,NA,TRBV2,TGTGCCAGCAGTGAGGGGAATCAGCCCCAGCATTTT,CASSEGNQPQHF
TRBJ2-7,once,NA,TRBV19,TGTGCCAGTAGTATAGGTCCGGGAATCTACGAGCAGTACTTC,CASSIGPGIYEQYF
TRBJ2-5,NA,NA,TRBV28,TGTGCCAGCAGTTTCGGGACCCAAGAGACCCAGTACTTC,CASSFGTQETQYF
TRBJ2-6,few,NA,TRBV5-4,TGTGCCAGCAGCTTGGTAGGGGCTGGGGCCAACGTCCTGACTTTC,CASSLVGAGANVLTF
TRBJ2-7,NA,TRBD2,TRBV10-3,TGTGCCATCAGGAAGACTAGCGGGAGCTCCTACGAGCAGTACTTC,CAIRKTSGSSYEQYF
TRBJ1-3,NA,TRBD1,TRBV9,TGTGCCAGCAGCAGGTCGGGACAGGGCGCTGGAAACACCATATATTTT,CASSRSGQGAGNTIYF
TRBJ1-1,NA,TRBD1,TRBV3-1/TRBV3-2,TGTGCCAGCAGCCCCCAGGGGGGAGGGGCGGAAGCTTTCTTT,CASSPQGGGAEAFF
TRBJ2-7,NA,TRBD2,TRBV6-1,TGTGCCAGCAGTGAACCACCTGCTGTGGGGCTAGCGGAGCTCTACGAGCAGTACTTC,CASSEPPAVGLAELYEQYF
TRBJ2-3,NA,NA,TRBV7-9,TGTGCCAGCAGCACCTCACGCCAGTCAGATACGCAGTATTTT,CASSTSRQSDTQYF
TRBJ2-7,NA,NA,TRBV6-7,TGTGCCAGCAGTGGCTCAGTAGACAGGGCGACTAGTTGCGAGCAGTACTTC,CASSGSVDRATSCEQYF
TRBJ1-6,NA,NA,TRBV2,TGTGCCAGCAGTGAATCGGGTCGGGTCGGCTCACCCCTCCACTTT,CASSESGRVGSPLHF
TRBJ2-1,NA,TRBD2,TRBV6-6,TGTGCCAGCAGTTACTCCGGCGGGAGGGCCGGTTCAGGGCAGTTCTTC,CASSYSGGRAGSGQFF
TRBJ1-3,few,NA,TRBV4-2,TGTGCCAGCAGCCAAACAGCCGCCTTTCTGCAGGGGACTGGAAACACCATATATTTT,CASSQTAAFLQGTGNTIYF
TRBJ2-7,NA,TRBD2,TRBV6-5,TGTGCCAGCAAGTACGGGAGGAGCTCCTACGAGCAGTACTTC,CASKYGRSSYEQYF